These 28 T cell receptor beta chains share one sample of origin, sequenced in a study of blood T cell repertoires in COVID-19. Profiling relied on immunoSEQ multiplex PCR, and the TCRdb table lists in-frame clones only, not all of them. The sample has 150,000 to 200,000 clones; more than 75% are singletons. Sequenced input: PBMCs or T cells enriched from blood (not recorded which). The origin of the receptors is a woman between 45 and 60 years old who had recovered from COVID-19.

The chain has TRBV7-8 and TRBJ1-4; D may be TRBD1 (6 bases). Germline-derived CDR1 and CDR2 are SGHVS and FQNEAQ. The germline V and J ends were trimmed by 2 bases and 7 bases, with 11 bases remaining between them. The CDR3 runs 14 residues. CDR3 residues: CASSLTDRPEKLFF. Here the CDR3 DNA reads TGTGCCAGCAGCTTAACGGACAGACCTGAAAAACTGTTTTTT.

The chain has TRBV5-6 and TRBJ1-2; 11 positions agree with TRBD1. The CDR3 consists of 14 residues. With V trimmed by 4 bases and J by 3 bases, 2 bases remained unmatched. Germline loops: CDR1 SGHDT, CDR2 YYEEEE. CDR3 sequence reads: CASSLGQGDYGYTF. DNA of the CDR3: TGTGCCAGCAGCCTGGGACAGGGGGACTATGGCTACACCTTC.

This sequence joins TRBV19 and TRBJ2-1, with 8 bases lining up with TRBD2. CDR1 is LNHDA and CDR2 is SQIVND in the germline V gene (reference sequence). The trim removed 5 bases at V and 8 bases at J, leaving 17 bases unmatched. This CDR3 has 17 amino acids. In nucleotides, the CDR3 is TGTGCCAGTAGTCCCTACCCCAGCGAGCGGGGGTGGGATGAGCAGTTCTTC. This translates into CASSPYPSERGWDEQFF.

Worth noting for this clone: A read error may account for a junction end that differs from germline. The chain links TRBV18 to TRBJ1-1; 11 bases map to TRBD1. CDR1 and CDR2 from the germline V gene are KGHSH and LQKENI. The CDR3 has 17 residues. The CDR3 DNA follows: TGTGCCAGCTCACCAATTAGGACAGGGGGCCCGAACGCTGAAGCTTTCTTT. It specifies CASSPIRTGGPNAEAFF. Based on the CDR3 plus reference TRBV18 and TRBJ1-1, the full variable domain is NAGVMQNPRHLVRRRGQEARLRCSPMKGHSHVYWYRQLPEEGLKFMVYLQKENIIDESGMPKERFSAEFPKEGPSILRIQQVVRGDSAAYFCASSPIRTGGPNAEAFFGQGTRLTVV.

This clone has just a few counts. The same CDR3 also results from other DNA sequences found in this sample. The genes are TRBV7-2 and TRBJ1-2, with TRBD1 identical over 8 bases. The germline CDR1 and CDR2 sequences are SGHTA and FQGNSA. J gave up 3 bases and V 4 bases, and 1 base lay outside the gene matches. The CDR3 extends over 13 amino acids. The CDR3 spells CASSSDRDYGYTF. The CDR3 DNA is TGTGCCAGCAGCTCGGACAGGGACTATGGCTACACCTTC.

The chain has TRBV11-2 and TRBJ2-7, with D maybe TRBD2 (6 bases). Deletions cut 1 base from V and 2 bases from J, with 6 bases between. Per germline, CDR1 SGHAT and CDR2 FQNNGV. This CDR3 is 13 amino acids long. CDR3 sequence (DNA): TGTGCCAGCAGCTTAGGGAGGGCCTACGAGCAGTACTTC. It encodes CASSLGRAYEQYF.

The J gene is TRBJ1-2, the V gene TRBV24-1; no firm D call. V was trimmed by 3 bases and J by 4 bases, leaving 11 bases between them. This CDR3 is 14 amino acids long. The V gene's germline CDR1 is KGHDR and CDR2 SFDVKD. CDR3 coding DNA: TGTGCCACCAGTGATCAAACCGTAGTCTATGGCTACACCTTC. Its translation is CATSDQTVVYGYTF.

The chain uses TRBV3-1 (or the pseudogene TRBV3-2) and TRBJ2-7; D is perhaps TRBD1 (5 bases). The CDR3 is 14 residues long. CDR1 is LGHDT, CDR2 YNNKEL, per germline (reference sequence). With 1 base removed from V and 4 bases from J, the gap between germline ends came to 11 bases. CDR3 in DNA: TGTGCCAGCAGCCAAGGGGGCGCCGGATACGAGCAGTACTTC. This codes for CASSQGGAGYEQYF.

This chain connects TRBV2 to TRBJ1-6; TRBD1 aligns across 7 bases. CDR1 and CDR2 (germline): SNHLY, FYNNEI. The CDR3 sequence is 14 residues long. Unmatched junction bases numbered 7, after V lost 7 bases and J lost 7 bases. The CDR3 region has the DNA TGTGCCAGCACTAGTGACAGGGTGAATTCACCCCTCCACTTT. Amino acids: CASTSDRVNSPLHF.

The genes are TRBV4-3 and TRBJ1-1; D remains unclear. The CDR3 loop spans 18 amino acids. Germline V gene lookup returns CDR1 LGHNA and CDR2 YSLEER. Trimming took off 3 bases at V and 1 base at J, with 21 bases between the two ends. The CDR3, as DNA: TGCGCCAGCAGCCATCTACTGGCCGGGGAAGCAGCGAACACTGAAGCTTTCTTT. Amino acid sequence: CASSHLLAGEAANTEAFF.

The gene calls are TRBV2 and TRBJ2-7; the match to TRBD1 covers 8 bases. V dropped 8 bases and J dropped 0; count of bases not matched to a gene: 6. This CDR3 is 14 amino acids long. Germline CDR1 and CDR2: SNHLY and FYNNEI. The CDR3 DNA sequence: TGTGCCAGCCTCCGGGACAGGAGCTCCTACGAGCAGTACTTC. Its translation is CASLRDRSSYEQYF.

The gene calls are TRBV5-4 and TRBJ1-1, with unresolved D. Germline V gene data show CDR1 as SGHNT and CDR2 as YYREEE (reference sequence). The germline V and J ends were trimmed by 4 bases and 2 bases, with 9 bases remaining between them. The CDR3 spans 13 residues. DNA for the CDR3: TGTGCCAGCAGCCACTTTTTAAACACTGAAGCTTTCTTT. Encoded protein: CASSHFLNTEAFF.

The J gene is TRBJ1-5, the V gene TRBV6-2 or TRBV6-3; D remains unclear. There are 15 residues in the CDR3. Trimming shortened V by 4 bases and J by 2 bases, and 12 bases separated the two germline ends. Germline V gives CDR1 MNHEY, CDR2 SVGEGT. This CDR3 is CASSSEGAGNQPQHF. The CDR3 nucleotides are TGTGCCAGCAGTTCCGAGGGTGCAGGCAATCAGCCCCAGCATTTT.

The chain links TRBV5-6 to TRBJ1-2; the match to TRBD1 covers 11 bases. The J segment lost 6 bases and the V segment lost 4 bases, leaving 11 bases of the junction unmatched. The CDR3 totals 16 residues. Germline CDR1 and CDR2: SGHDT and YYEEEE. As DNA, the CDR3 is TGTGCCAGCAGCACCTGGCCACCGGGACAGGGGGATGGCTACACCTTC. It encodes CASSTWPPGQGDGYTF.

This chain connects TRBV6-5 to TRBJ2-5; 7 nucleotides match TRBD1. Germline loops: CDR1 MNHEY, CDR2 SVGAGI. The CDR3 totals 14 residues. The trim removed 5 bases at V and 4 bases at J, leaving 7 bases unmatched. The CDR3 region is CASSLNRGRETQYF. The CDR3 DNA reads TGTGCCAGCAGTCTCAACAGGGGTCGAGAGACCCAGTACTTC.

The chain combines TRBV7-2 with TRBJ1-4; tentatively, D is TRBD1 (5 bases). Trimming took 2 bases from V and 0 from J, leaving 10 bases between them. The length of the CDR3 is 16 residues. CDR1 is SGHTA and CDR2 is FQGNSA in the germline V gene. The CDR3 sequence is CASSLQGLATNEKLFF. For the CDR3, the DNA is TGTGCCAGCAGCTTACAGGGATTAGCAACTAATGAAAAACTGTTTTTT.

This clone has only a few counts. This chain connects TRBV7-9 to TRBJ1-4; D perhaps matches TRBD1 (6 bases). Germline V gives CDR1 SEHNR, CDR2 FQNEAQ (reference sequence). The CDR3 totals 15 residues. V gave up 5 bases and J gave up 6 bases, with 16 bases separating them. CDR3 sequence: CASSTYRDGDEKLFF. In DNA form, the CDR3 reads TGTGCCAGCAGCACGTACAGGGATGGGGATGAAAAACTGTTTTTT.

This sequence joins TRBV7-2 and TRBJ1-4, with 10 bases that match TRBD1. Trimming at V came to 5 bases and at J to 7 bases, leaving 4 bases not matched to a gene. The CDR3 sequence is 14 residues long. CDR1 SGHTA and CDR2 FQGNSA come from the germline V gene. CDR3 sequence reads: CASSLGQGIEKLFF. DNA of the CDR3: TGTGCCAGCAGCCTGGGACAGGGGATTGAAAAACTGTTTTTT.

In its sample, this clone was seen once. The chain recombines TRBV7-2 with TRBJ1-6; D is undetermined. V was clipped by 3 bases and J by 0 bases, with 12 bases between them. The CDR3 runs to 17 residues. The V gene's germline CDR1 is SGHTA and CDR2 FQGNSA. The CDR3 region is CASSLREFSSYNSPLHF. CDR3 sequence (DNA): TGTGCCAGCAGCTTGAGGGAATTTAGCTCCTATAATTCACCCCTCCACTTT.

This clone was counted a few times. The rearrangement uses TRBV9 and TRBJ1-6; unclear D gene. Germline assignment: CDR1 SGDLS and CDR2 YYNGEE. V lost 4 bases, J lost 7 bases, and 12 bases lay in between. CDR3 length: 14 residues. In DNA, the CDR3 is TGTGCCAGCAGCCTCCAGGTCTCCAATTCACCCCTCCACTTT. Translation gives CASSLQVSNSPLHF.

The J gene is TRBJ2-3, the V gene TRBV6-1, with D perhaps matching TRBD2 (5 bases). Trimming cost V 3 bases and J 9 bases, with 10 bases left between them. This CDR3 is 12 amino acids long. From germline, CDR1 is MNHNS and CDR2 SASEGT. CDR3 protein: CASSDSPGTQYF. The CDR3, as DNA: TGTGCCAGCAGTGATTCACCGGGGACGCAGTATTTT.

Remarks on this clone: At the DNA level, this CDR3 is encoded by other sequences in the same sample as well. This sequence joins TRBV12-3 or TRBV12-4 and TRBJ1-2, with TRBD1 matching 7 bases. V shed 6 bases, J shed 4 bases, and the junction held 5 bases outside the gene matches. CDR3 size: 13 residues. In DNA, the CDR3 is TGTGCCAGCAGCCCCGACAGGGTCTATGGCTACACCTTC. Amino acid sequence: CASSPDRVYGYTF.

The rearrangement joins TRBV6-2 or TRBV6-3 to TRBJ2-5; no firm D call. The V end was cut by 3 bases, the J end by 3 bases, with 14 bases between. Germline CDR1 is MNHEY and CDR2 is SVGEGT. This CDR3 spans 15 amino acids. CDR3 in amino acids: CASSYPNSLEETQYF. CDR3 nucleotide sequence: TGTGCCAGCAGTTATCCAAACAGCTTAGAAGAGACCCAGTACTTC.

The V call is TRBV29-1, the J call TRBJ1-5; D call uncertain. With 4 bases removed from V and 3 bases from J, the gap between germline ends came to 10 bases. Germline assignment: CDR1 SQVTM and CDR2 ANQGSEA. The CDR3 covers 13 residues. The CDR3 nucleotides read TGCAGCGTTGGAGGCAACACCAATCAGCCCCAGCATTTT. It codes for CSVGGNTNQPQHF.

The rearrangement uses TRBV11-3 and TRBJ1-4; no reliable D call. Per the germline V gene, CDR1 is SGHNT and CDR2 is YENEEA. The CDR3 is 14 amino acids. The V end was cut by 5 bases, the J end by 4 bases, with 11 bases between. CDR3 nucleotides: TGTGCCAGCAGCCCGTCGCTATTTAATGAAAAACTGTTTTTT. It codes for CASSPSLFNEKLFF.

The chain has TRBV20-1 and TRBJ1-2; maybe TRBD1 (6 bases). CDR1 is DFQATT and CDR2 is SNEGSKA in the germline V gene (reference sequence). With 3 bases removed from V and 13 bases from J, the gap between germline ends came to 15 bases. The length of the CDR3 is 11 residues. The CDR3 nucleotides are TGCAGTGCTAGGCCCAGGGGAAAACTCACCTTC. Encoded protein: CSARPRGKLTF.

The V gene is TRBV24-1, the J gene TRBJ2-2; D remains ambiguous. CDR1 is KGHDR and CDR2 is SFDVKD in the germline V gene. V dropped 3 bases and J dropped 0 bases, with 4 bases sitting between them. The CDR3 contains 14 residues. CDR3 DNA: TGTGCCACCAGTGATCCCGCGAACACCGGGGAGCTGTTTTTT. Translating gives CATSDPANTGELFF.

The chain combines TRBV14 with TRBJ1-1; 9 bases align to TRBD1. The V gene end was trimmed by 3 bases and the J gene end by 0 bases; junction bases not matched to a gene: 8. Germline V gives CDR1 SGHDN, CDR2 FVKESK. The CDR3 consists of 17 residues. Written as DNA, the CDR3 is TGTGCCAGCAGCCACCGTCCCGGGACAGGGCTGAACACTGAAGCTTTCTTT. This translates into CASSHRPGTGLNTEAFF.